The 11 T cell receptor beta chains reported below all come from one sample, sequenced in a study of OX40 agonist ivuxolimab in advanced cancers. The repertoire was sequenced with immunoSEQ multiplex PCR; TCRdb's copy has only in-frame clones and lacks some. Here the sample spans fewer than 35,000 clones, around 80% being singletons. The sequences come from CD4+ or CD8+ T cells sorted from blood, collected in a trial of the OX40 agonist ivuxolimab. These receptors were collected from an adult with an advanced solid tumor such as melanoma, head and neck, liver or kidney cancer.

The chain links TRBV29-1 to TRBJ1-1; D unclear. Germline V lookup: CDR1 SQVTM, CDR2 ANQGSEA. The CDR3 is 14 residues long. V dropped 3 bases and J dropped 1 base, with 12 bases sitting between them. The CDR3 protein is CSVESWGANTEAFF. The CDR3 DNA reads TGCAGCGTTGAGAGCTGGGGTGCGAACACTGAAGCTTTCTTT. Supplemented by reference TRBV29-1 and TRBJ1-1, the full variable domain reads SAVISQKPSRDICQRGTSLTIQCQVDSQVTMMFWYRQQPGQSLTLIATANQGSEATYESGFVIDKFPISRPNLTFSTLTVSNMSPEDSSIYLCSVESWGANTEAFFGQGTRLTVV.

The chain combines TRBV7-9 with TRBJ2-5; D is ambiguous. Trimming pared 5 bases from V and 2 bases from J, leaving 15 bases between. CDR3 length equals 15 residues. Germline V gives CDR1 SEHNR, CDR2 FQNEAQ (reference sequence). The CDR3, as DNA: TGTGCCAGCAGCGCCGGAATCCAACTTCAAGAGACCCAGTACTTC. It translates to CASSAGIQLQETQYF.

The CDR3 DNA reads as TGTGCCAGCAGTGAATCCCTACAAAAACTGTTTTTT. Translation: CASSESLQKLFF. The genes are TRBV6-1 and TRBJ1-4; D gene uncertain. Germline V CDR1 and CDR2: MNHNS, SASEGT. The CDR3 runs 12 residues. Trimming removed 2 bases from V and 9 bases from J, with 7 bases in between.

The chain is built from TRBV7-2 and TRBJ1-1, with 7 bases fitting TRBD1. This CDR3 is 14 amino acids long. V trimming: 1 base; J trimming: 1 base; junction bases outside the gene matches: 0. Germline loops: CDR1 SGHTA, CDR2 FQGNSA. This CDR3 is CASSLGQGNTEAFF. The CDR3 DNA follows: TGTGCCAGCAGCTTAGGACAGGGGAACACTGAAGCTTTCTTT.

This clone was seen once. This chain uses TRBV28 with TRBJ2-7; possibly TRBD1 for D (6 bases). The CDR3 has 15 amino acids. From germline, CDR1 is MDHEN and CDR2 SYDVKM. The V end lost 5 bases, the J end lost 2 bases, and 16 bases lay between the germline ends. CDR3 DNA sequence: TGTGCCAGCAGTAGAAACAGGGCGCCACCCTACGAGCAGTACTTC. This sequence encodes CASSRNRAPPYEQYF.

The rearrangement links TRBV6-6 to TRBJ1-2; 7 bases are shared with TRBD1. The CDR3 covers 13 residues. The germline V gene encodes CDR1 MNHNY and CDR2 SVGAGI (reference sequence). V was clipped by 6 bases and J by 4 bases; unmatched bases: 5. CDR3 protein: CASSPGTVYGYTF. The CDR3 nucleotides read TGTGCCAGCAGCCCCGGGACAGTCTATGGCTACACCTTC.

This chain uses TRBV10-3 with TRBJ1-6; no clear D. Germline V lookup: CDR1 ENHRY, CDR2 SYGVKD. This CDR3 comprises 12 residues. Trimming removed 0 bases at V and 8 bases at J, with 2 bases between. CDR3 loop: CAISESDSPLHF. As DNA, the CDR3 is TGTGCCATCAGTGAGTCTGATTCACCCCTCCACTTT.

CDR3 protein: CASSYSIISGANVLTF. The CDR3 DNA reads as TGTGCCAGCAGTTACTCGATCATTTCGGGGGCCAACGTCCTGACTTTC. The chain links TRBV6-5 to TRBJ2-6; no clear D gene. Germline V gives CDR1 MNHEY, CDR2 SVGAGI. The CDR3 loop spans 16 amino acids. Trimming stripped 0 bases from V and 4 bases from J, with 10 bases between.

The table lists this clone with a count of one. For the CDR3, the DNA is TGTGCCAGCAGTGAAAAGAAGACAGGGGGCCACTACGAGCAGTACTTC. Amino acids: CASSEKKTGGHYEQYF. This chain links TRBV6-1 with TRBJ2-7; TRBD1 matches 10 bases. CDR3 length: 16 amino acids. Germline V lookup: CDR1 MNHNS, CDR2 SASEGT. Trimming removed 2 bases from V and 3 bases from J; junction bases left unmatched: 7.

As DNA, the CDR3 is TGTGCCAGCAGTTACATTGAAGCTTTCTTT. It yields the protein CASSYIEAFF. The V and J genes are TRBV6-6 and TRBJ1-1; D is unclear. Germline lookup yields CDR1 MNHNY and CDR2 SVGAGI (reference sequence). This CDR3 comprises 10 residues. The V gene lost 2 bases and the J gene lost 7 bases, with 2 bases spanning the gap.

This sequence joins TRBV2 and TRBJ2-3; 8 nucleotides line up with TRBD2. V dropped 6 bases and J dropped 0; count of bases not matched to a gene: 5. CDR1 SNHLY and CDR2 FYNNEI come from the germline V gene. The CDR3 runs to 15 residues. CDR3 residues: CASRSGGASTDTQYF. CDR3 DNA: TGTGCCAGCAGAAGCGGGGGAGCTAGCACAGATACGCAGTATTTT.